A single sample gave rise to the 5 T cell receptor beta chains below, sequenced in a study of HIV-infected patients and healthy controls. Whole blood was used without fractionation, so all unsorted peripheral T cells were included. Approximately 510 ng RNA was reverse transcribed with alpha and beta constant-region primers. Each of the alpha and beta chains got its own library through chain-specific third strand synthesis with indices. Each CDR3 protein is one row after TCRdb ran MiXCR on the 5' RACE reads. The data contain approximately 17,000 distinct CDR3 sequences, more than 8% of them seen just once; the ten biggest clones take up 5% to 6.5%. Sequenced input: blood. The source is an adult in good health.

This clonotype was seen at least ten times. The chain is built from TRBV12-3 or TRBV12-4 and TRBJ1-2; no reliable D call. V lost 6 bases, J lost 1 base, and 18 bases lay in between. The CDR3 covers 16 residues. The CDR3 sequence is CASSHPPAGLNYGYTF. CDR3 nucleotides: TGTGCCAGCAGCCATCCCCCCGCAGGACTTAACTATGGCTACACCTTC.

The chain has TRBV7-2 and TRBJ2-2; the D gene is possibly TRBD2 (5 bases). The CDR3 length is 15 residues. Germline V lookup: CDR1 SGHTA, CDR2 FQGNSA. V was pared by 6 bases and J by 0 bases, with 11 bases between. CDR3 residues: CASRRASTNTGELFF. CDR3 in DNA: TGTGCCAGCAGGAGGGCCAGTACGAACACCGGGGAGCTGTTTTTT.

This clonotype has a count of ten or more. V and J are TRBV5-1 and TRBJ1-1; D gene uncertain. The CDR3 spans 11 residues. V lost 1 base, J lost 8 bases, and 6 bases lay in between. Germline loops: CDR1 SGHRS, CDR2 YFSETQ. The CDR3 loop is CASSLSSEAFF. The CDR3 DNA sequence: TGCGCCAGCAGCTTGTCATCCGAAGCTTTCTTT.

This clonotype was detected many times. Here the CDR3 DNA reads TGTGCCAGCAGTTCGGGTAGGGGCAATCAAGAGACCCAGTACTTC. It specifies CASSSGRGNQETQYF. The V call is TRBV6-6, the J call TRBJ2-5, with TRBD1 as a possible D gene (5 bases). This CDR3 spans 15 amino acids. Germline assignment: CDR1 MNHNY and CDR2 SVGAGI (reference sequence). Trimming cost V 4 bases and J 2 bases, with 14 bases left between them.

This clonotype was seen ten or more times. The CDR3 protein is CASSYQDTGELFF. In DNA form, the CDR3 reads TGTGCCAGCAGTTACCAGGACACCGGGGAGCTGTTTTTT. The chain employs TRBV6-2 or TRBV6-3 and TRBJ2-2; D gene uncertain. Trimming pared 2 bases from V and 3 bases from J, leaving 4 bases between. Germline CDR1 and CDR2: MNHEY and SVGEGT. This CDR3 comprises 13 residues.